The T cell receptor (beta chain) under discussion was sequenced for a study of neurological immune-mediated disorders. In this sample, this clonotype turned up many times. TCRdb itself ran the 5' RACE reads through MiXCR, one entry per CDR3 protein. The sample includes 80,000 or so distinct CDR3 sequences, roughly 9.5% of them seen just once. The study built unsorted libraries from 2 million PBMCs kept at -80 C. Per the germline V gene, CDR1 is SGHRS and CDR2 is YFSETQ. With V trimmed by 4 bases and J by 14 bases, 8 bases remained unmatched. The CDR3 runs 13 residues. The source material was PBMCs. V usage is TRBV5-1 and J usage is TRBJ1-6; TRBD1 matches at 8 bases. The TCR originated in a man in his fifties or sixties in good health. The CDR3 spells CASSQTGESALHF. The CDR3 DNA reads TGCGCCAGCAGCCAGACAGGGGAGTCAGCCCTCCACTTT. The whole variable domain, remainder taken from reference TRBV5-1 and TRBJ1-6, is KAGVTQTPRYLIKTRGQQVTLSCSPISGHRSVSWYQQTPGQGLQFLFEYFSETQRNKGNFPGRFSGRQFSNSRSEMNVSTLELGDSALYLCASSQTGESALHFGNGTRLTVT.